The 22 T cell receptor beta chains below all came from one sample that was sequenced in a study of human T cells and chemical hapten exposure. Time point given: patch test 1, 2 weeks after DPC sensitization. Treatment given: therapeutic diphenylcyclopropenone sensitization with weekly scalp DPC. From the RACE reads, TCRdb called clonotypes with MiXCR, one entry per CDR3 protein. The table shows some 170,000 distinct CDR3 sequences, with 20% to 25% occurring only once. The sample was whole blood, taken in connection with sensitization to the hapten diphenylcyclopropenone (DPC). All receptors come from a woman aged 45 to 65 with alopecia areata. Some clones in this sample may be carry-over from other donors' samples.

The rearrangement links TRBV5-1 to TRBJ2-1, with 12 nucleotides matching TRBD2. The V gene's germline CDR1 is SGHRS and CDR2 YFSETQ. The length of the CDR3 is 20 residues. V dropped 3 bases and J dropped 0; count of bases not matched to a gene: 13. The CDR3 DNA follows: TGCGCCAGCAGCTCCGATTTGGGACTAGCGGGCCTGAGCTCCTACAATGAGCAGTTCTTC. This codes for CASSSDLGLAGLSSYNEQFF.

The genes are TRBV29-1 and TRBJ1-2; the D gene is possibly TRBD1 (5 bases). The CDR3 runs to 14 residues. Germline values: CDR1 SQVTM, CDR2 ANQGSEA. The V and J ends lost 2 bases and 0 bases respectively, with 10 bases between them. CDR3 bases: TGCAGCGTTGAACGGGACCTTCCTAACTATGGCTACACCTTC. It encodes CSVERDLPNYGYTF. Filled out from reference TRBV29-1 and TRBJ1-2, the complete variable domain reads SAVISQKPSRDICQRGTSLTIQCQVDSQVTMMFWYRQQPGQSLTLIATANQGSEATYESGFVIDKFPISRPNLTFSTLTVSNMSPEDSSIYLCSVERDLPNYGYTFGSGTRLTVV.

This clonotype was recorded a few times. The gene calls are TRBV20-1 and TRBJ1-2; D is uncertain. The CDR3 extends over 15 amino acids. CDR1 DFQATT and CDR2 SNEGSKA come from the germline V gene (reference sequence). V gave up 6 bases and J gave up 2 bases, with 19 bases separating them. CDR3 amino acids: CSATLYRRPNYGYTF. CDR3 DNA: TGCAGTGCCACACTTTACAGAAGACCAAACTATGGCTACACCTTC.

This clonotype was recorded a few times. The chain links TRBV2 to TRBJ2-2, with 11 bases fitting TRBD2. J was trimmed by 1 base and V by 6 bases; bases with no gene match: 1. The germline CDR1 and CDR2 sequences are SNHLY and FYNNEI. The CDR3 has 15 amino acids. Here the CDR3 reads CASRGLAGNTGELFF. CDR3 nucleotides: TGTGCCAGCAGAGGACTAGCGGGGAACACCGGGGAGCTGTTTTTT.

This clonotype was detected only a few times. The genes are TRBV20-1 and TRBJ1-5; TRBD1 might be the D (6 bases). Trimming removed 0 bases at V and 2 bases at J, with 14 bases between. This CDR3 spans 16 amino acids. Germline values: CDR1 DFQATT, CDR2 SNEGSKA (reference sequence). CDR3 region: CSARDRGGRGNQPQHF. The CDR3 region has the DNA TGCAGTGCTAGAGATAGGGGGGGCAGGGGCAATCAGCCCCAGCATTTT.

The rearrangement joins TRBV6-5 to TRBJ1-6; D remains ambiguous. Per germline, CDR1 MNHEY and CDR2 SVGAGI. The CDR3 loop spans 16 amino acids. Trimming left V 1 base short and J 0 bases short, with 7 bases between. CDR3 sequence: CASSYYQSSYNSPLHF. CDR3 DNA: TGTGCCAGCAGTTACTACCAGAGCTCCTATAATTCACCCCTCCACTTT.

The CDR3 DNA follows: TGTGCCAGCAGTTACAACACAGGGACCACTGAAGCTTTCTTT. Protein: CASSYNTGTTEAFF. V is TRBV6-5 and J is TRBJ1-1, with D possibly being TRBD1 (6 bases). V lost 2 bases, J lost 4 bases, and 11 bases lay in between. From germline, CDR1 is MNHEY and CDR2 SVGAGI. CDR3 length equals 14 residues.

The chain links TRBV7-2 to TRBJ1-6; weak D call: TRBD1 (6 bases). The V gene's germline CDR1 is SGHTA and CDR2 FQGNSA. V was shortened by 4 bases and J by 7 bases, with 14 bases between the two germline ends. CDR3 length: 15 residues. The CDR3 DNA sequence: TGTGCCAGCAGCTCGCCGACAGGACCGAATTCACCCCTCCACTTT. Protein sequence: CASSSPTGPNSPLHF.

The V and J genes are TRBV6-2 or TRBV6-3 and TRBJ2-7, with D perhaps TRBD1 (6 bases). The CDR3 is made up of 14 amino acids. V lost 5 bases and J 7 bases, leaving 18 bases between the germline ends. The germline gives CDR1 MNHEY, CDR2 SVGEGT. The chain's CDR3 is CASSHGTTIGEQYF. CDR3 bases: TGTGCCAGCAGTCACGGGACAACAATAGGGGAGCAGTACTTC.

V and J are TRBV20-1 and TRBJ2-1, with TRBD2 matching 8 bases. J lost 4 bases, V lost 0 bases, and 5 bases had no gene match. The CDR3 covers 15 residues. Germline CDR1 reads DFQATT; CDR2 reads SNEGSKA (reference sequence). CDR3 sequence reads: CSARDPQRGYNEQFF. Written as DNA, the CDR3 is TGCAGTGCTAGAGATCCCCAGCGGGGGTACAATGAGCAGTTCTTC.

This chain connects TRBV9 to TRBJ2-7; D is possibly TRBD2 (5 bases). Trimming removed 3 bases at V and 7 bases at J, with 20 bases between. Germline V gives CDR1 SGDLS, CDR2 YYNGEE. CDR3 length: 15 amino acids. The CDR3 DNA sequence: TGTGCCAGCAGCGGACACCGGGATTATCTACGTGAGCAGTACTTC. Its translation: CASSGHRDYLREQYF.

The chain's CDR3 is CASSPGQMNAEKLFF. The CDR3 DNA is TGTGCCAGCAGTCCCGGACAGATGAACGCGGAAAAACTGTTTTTT. This sequence joins TRBV6-2 or TRBV6-3 and TRBJ1-4, with D possibly matching TRBD1 (6 bases). The CDR3 has 15 residues. V dropped 5 bases and J dropped 8 bases, with 18 bases sitting between them. In germline, CDR1 is MNHEY, CDR2 SVGEGT.

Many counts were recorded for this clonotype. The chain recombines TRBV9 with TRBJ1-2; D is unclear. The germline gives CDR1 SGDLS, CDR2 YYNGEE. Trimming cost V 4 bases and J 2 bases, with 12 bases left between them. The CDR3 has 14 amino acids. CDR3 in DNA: TGTGCCAGCAGCCCAGAGGGTTCCAACTATGGCTACACCTTC. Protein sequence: CASSPEGSNYGYTF.

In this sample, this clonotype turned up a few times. The CDR3 nucleotides read TGTGCCAGCAGGGCCCTATGGGAAGCTTTCTTT. Translated, it gives CASRALWEAFF. The chain carries TRBV2 and TRBJ1-1; no reliable D call. Per germline, CDR1 SNHLY and CDR2 FYNNEI. The CDR3 totals 11 residues. Trimming removed 6 bases at V and 8 bases at J, with 10 bases between. The whole variable domain, remainder taken from reference TRBV2 and TRBJ1-1, is EPEVTQTPSHQVTQMGQEVILRCVPISNHLYFYWYRQILGQKVEFLVSFYNNEISEKSEIFDDQFSVERPDGSNFTLKIRSTKLEDSAMYFCASRALWEAFFGQGTRLTVV.

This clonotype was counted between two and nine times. The CDR3 DNA sequence: TGTGCCAGCAGTTTGCGGGGACAGCCCCAGCATTTT. Amino acid sequence: CASSLRGQPQHF. The chain joins TRBV12-3 or TRBV12-4 to TRBJ1-5; D call uncertain. The CDR3 runs 12 residues. The V and J ends lost 3 bases and 7 bases respectively, with 7 bases between them.

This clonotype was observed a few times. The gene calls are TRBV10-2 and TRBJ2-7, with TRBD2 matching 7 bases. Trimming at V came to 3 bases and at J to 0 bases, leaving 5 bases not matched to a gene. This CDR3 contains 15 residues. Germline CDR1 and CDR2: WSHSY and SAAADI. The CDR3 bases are TGCGCCAGCAGTGACCGATGGACTAGCTCCTACGAGCAGTACTTC. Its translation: CASSDRWTSSYEQYF.

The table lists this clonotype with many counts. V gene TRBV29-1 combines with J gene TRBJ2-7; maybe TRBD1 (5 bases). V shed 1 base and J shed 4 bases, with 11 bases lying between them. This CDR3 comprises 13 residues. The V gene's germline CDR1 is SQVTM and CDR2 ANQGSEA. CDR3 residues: CSVEGAGRYEQYF. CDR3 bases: TGCAGCGTTGAAGGGGCAGGGCGGTACGAGCAGTACTTC.

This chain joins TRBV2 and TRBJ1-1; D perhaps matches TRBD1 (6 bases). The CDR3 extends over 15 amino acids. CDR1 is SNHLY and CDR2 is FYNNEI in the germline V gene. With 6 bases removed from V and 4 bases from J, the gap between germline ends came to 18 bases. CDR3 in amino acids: CASRLQGPQATEAFF. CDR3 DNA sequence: TGTGCCAGCAGGCTACAGGGTCCCCAGGCCACTGAAGCTTTCTTT.

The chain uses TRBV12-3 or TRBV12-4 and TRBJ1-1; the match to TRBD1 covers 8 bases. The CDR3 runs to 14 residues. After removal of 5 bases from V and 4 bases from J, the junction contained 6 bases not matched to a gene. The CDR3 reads CASSATTGGTEAFF. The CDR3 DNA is TGTGCCAGCAGTGCCACCACAGGGGGCACTGAAGCTTTCTTT.

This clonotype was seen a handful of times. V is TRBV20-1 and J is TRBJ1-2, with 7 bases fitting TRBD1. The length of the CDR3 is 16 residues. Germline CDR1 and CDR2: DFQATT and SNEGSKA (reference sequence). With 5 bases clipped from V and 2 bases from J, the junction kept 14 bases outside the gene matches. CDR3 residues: CSAPLVGTEGNYGYTF. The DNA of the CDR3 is TGCAGTGCTCCGTTAGTCGGGACAGAAGGGAACTATGGCTACACCTTC.

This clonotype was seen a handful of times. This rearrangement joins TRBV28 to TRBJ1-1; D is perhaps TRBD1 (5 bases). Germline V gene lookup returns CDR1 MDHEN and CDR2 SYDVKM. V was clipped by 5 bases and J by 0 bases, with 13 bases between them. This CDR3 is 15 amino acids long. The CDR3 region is CASSRPRQLNTEAFF. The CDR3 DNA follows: TGTGCCAGCAGTCGCCCAAGACAGTTGAACACTGAAGCTTTCTTT.

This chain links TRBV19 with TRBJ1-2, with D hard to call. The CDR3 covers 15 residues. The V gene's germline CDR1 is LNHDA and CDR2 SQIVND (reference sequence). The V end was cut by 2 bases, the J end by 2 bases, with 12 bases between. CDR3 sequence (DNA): TGTGCCAGTAGTATATCCAAGGGAGCCAACTATGGCTACACCTTC. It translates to CASSISKGANYGYTF.